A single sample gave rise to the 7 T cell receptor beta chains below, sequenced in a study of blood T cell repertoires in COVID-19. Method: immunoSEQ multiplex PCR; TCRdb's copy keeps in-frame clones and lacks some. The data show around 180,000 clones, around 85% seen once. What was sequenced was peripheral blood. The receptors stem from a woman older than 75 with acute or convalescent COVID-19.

CDR3 in amino acids: CASSLASGGSDTQYF. The CDR3 nucleotides are TGCGCCAGCAGCTTGGCCAGCGGGGGGAGCGATACGCAGTATTTT. The chain uses TRBV5-1 and TRBJ2-3; TRBD2 aligns across 9 bases. J lost 6 bases, V lost 0 bases, and 5 bases had no gene match. The germline CDR1 and CDR2 sequences are SGHRS and YFSETQ. CDR3 length: 15 amino acids. The full variable domain, rest sourced from reference TRBV5-1 and TRBJ2-3, is KAGVTQTPRYLIKTRGQQVTLSCSPISGHRSVSWYQQTPGQGLQFLFEYFSETQRNKGNFPGRFSGRQFSNSRSEMNVSTLELGDSALYLCASSLASGGSDTQYFGPGTRLTVL.

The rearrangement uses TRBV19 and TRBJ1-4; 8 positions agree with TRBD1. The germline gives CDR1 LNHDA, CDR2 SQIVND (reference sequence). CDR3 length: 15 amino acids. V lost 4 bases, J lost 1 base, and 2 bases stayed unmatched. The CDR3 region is CASSRTGKTNEKLFF. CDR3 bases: TGTGCCAGTAGTAGGACAGGGAAAACTAATGAAAAACTGTTTTTT.

As DNA, the CDR3 is TGTGCCAGTATGGCGGGGAGGGACACTGAAGCTTTCTTT. Translated, it gives CASMAGRDTEAFF. V is TRBV10-3 and J is TRBJ1-1, with D unclear. CDR1 and CDR2 (germline): ENHRY, SYGVKD. The V end was cut by 10 bases, the J end by 3 bases, with 15 bases between. CDR3 length: 13 amino acids.

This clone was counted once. The DNA for the CDR3 is TGCGCCAGCAGCTGGGCAGGGTCAATGAACACTGAAGCTTTCTTT. The encoded protein is CASSWAGSMNTEAFF. The chain combines TRBV5-1 with TRBJ1-1; the D gene is possibly TRBD1 (5 bases). CDR1 and CDR2 from the germline V gene are SGHRS and YFSETQ. This CDR3 comprises 15 residues. V gave up 3 bases and J gave up 0 bases, with 12 bases separating them.

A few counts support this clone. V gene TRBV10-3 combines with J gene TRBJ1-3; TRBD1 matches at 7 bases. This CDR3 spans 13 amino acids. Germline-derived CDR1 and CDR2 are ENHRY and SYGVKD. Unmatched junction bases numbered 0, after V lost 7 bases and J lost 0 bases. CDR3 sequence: CAIKGASGNTIYF. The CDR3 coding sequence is TGTGCCATCAAGGGGGCCTCTGGAAACACCATATATTTT.

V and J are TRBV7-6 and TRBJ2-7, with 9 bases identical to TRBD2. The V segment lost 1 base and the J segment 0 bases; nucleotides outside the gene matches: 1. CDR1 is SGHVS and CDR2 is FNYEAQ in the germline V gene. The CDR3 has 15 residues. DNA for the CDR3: TGTGCCAGCAGCTTAGGGACTAGCGCCTCCTACGAGCAGTACTTC. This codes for CASSLGTSASYEQYF. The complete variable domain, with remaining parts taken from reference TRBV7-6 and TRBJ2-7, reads GAGVSQSPRYKVTKRGQDVALRCDPISGHVSLYWYRQALGQGPEFLTYFNYEAQQDKSGLPNDRFSAERPEGSISTLTIQRTEQRDSAMYRCASSLGTSASYEQYFGPGTRLTVT.

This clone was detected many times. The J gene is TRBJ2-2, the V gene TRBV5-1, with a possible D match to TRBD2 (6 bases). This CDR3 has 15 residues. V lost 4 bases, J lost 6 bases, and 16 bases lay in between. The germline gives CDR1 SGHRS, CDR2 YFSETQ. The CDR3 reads CASSLAVTGAGELFF. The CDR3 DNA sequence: TGCGCCAGCAGCCTGGCAGTCACGGGAGCCGGGGAGCTGTTTTTT.